The 28 T cell receptor beta chains reported below all come from one sample, sequenced in a study of identical twins. TCRdb re-derived calls from the 5' RACE reads in MiXCR, one entry per CDR3 protein. The sample contains about 470,000 distinct CDR3 sequences, 20% to 25% of which appear only once. This sample was also put to use in a study of T cells expressing NK-cell markers.

Input material: CD4+ T cells sorted from blood. The receptors stem from a woman in her late teens or twenties in good health.

This clonotype was seen more than once but under ten times. The chain is built from TRBV9 and TRBJ2-5; 12 bases are shared with TRBD1. The germline gives CDR1 SGDLS, CDR2 YYNGEE. Trimming took 0 bases from V and 5 from J; bases not matched to a gene: 2. CDR3 size: 15 residues. CDR3 DNA: TGTGCCAGCAGCGTAGTAGGGACAGGGGGCGAGACCCAGTACTTC. It is translated as CASSVVGTGGETQYF.

The gene calls are TRBV9 and TRBJ2-7; 7 bases agree with TRBD1. Looked up from germline, CDR1 is SGDLS and CDR2 is YYNGEE. V lost 3 bases to trimming and J lost 2 bases; unmatched junction nucleotides: 5. CDR3 length: 14 residues. The CDR3 reads CASSETGDPYEQYF. CDR3 coding DNA: TGTGCCAGCAGCGAAACAGGGGACCCCTACGAGCAGTACTTC.

This clonotype was found a few times. The V and J genes are TRBV5-1 and TRBJ2-7; D possibly corresponds to TRBD1 (6 bases). This CDR3 has 15 amino acids. Trimming pared 3 bases from V and 0 bases from J, leaving 13 bases between. Germline values: CDR1 SGHRS, CDR2 YFSETQ. CDR3: CASSSTGQLSYEQYF. The CDR3 region has the DNA TGCGCCAGCAGCTCGACAGGACAGCTCTCCTACGAGCAGTACTTC.

The chain links TRBV5-1 to TRBJ2-5, with 9 positions matching TRBD1. Germline V CDR1 and CDR2: SGHRS, YFSETQ. CDR3 length: 16 residues. V trimming: 3 bases; J trimming: 4 bases; junction bases outside the gene matches: 10. Here the CDR3 reads CASSWTGQGSGETQYF. CDR3 DNA sequence: TGCGCCAGCAGCTGGACCGGACAGGGGAGTGGAGAGACCCAGTACTTC.

This chain links TRBV5-1 with TRBJ1-1; 8 bases are shared with TRBD1. Germline V lookup: CDR1 SGHRS, CDR2 YFSETQ. V was clipped by 4 bases and J by 2 bases; unmatched bases: 7. The CDR3 sequence is 15 residues long. The CDR3 bases are TGCGCCAGCAGCCAACCGGGACAGGTAAACACTGAAGCTTTCTTT. It yields the protein CASSQPGQVNTEAFF.

This clonotype was seen a few times. The chain has TRBV9 and TRBJ2-1; D remains ambiguous. Trimming pared 0 bases from V and 5 bases from J, leaving 6 bases between. CDR1 SGDLS and CDR2 YYNGEE come from the germline V gene. This CDR3 region has 13 residues. The CDR3 region has the DNA TGTGCCAGCAGCGTAGAGGTAGACAATGAGCAGTTCTTC. It is translated as CASSVEVDNEQFF.

This clonotype was detected only a few times. This chain connects TRBV7-6 to TRBJ2-3; D might be TRBD2 (6 bases). Between the trimmed V and J ends, which lost 4 bases and 4 bases, there was a span of 18 bases. CDR3 length: 16 amino acids. In germline, CDR1 is SGHVS, CDR2 FNYEAQ. The CDR3 loop is CASSSWAGFGADTQYF. The CDR3 DNA sequence: TGTGCCAGCAGCTCCTGGGCGGGGTTTGGGGCAGATACGCAGTATTTT.

This clonotype showed up many times. The J gene is TRBJ2-2, the V gene TRBV12-3 or TRBV12-4; D uncertain. With 7 bases removed from V and 6 bases from J, the gap between germline ends came to 9 bases. This CDR3 is 12 amino acids long. The CDR3 here is CASILSPGELFF. The CDR3 nucleotides read TGTGCCAGCATTTTGTCACCCGGGGAGCTGTTTTTT.

This clonotype was detected a few times. V usage is TRBV29-1 and J usage is TRBJ2-3; TRBD1 or TRBD2 may be the D gene (5 bases each). V lost 5 bases to trimming and J lost 7 bases, with 10 bases between them. CDR1 SQVTM and CDR2 ANQGSEA come from the germline V gene. The CDR3 spans 11 residues. As DNA, the CDR3 is TGCAGCGTTCGGGACGGTTATACGCAGTATTTT. It specifies CSVRDGYTQYF.

This clonotype showed up just a few times. The genes are TRBV12-3 or TRBV12-4 and TRBJ2-7; possible D gene TRBD1, 5 bases. Trimming took off 5 bases at V and 1 base at J, with 15 bases between the two ends. The CDR3 consists of 15 residues. DNA of the CDR3: TGTGCCAGCAGTCCATCTGGGGCAAGTTCCTACGAGCAGTACTTC. Amino acids: CASSPSGASSYEQYF.

The chain has TRBV10-3 and TRBJ2-7; TRBD2 matches 8 bases. CDR1 and CDR2 (germline): ENHRY, SYGVKD. This CDR3 contains 13 residues. Trimming at V came to 10 bases and at J to 4 bases, leaving 9 bases not matched to a gene. The chain's CDR3 is CATQSSGRYEQYF. The CDR3 nucleotides are TGTGCCACCCAATCTAGCGGGCGATACGAGCAGTACTTC.

The chain joins TRBV10-3 to TRBJ2-1; 10 positions match TRBD2. With 8 bases clipped from V and 5 bases from J, the junction kept 6 bases outside the gene matches. This CDR3 comprises 14 residues. The germline CDR1 and CDR2 sequences are ENHRY and SYGVKD. In DNA form, the CDR3 reads TGTGCCATCCTGGAAGCGGGAGGGGACAATGAGCAGTTCTTC. Protein sequence: CAILEAGGDNEQFF.

Only a few counts were recorded for this clonotype. The chain combines TRBV5-1 with TRBJ2-1, with a tentative D call TRBD2 (6 bases). The V end lost 0 bases, the J end lost 1 base, and 11 bases lay between the germline ends. The CDR3 has 16 amino acids. The germline V gene encodes CDR1 SGHRS and CDR2 YFSETQ. The CDR3 spells CASSLGTSLSYNEQFF. Written as DNA, the CDR3 is TGCGCCAGCAGCTTGGGCACTAGCCTATCCTACAATGAGCAGTTCTTC.

This clonotype was seen more than once but under ten times. The V and J genes are TRBV5-1 and TRBJ2-5; possible D gene TRBD1, 5 bases. The V end lost 6 bases, the J end lost 1 base, and 10 bases lay between the germline ends. The CDR3 covers 13 residues. CDR1 is SGHRS and CDR2 is YFSETQ in the germline V gene. CDR3 sequence (DNA): TGCGCCAGCAACGGCAGGGCCCAAGAGACCCAGTACTTC. As protein: CASNGRAQETQYF.

This clonotype has more than one count but fewer than ten. The gene calls are TRBV10-3 and TRBJ2-1; 12 bases are a match to TRBD2. Germline lookup yields CDR1 ENHRY and CDR2 SYGVKD. The CDR3 is made up of 15 amino acids. Trimming at V came to 7 bases and at J to 7 bases, leaving 8 bases not matched to a gene. CDR3 DNA: TGTGCCATCACCCTGACTAGCGGGAGTTCTAATGAGCAGTTCTTC. Translation: CAITLTSGSSNEQFF.

This chain links TRBV29-1 with TRBJ2-1; D gene unclear. This CDR3 is built from 11 residues. CDR1 is SQVTM and CDR2 is ANQGSEA in the germline V gene. With 7 bases removed from V and 8 bases from J, the gap between germline ends came to 12 bases. CDR3 coding DNA: TGCAGCGCCCGACTTGCATATGAGCAGTTCTTC. Its protein product is CSARLAYEQFF.

The CDR3 DNA reads as TGTGCCAGCAGTTTCGGGTATATTTACTACGAGCAGTACTTC. Protein sequence: CASSFGYIYYEQYF. This chain uses TRBV6-2 or TRBV6-3 with TRBJ2-7; D remains ambiguous. The CDR3 has 14 residues. The germline V and J ends were trimmed by 4 bases and 3 bases, with 13 bases remaining between them. Germline V gene lookup returns CDR1 MNHEY and CDR2 SVGEGT.

This clonotype was observed a few times. The genes are TRBV29-1 and TRBJ2-7, with D hard to call. Germline-derived CDR1 and CDR2 are SQVTM and ANQGSEA. The CDR3 contains 11 residues. Deletions cut 4 bases from V and 5 bases from J, with 9 bases between. CDR3 nucleotides: TGCAGCGTTGGGCCCCTCCACGAGCAGTACTTC. It yields the protein CSVGPLHEQYF.

The rearrangement uses TRBV10-2 and TRBJ2-6; D is ambiguous. Trimming removed 5 bases from V and 2 bases from J, with 10 bases in between. The length of the CDR3 is 15 residues. Per germline, CDR1 WSHSY and CDR2 SAAADI. This chain's CDR3 is CASSPWEPGANVLTF. The CDR3 DNA follows: TGCGCCAGCAGTCCTTGGGAACCTGGGGCCAACGTCCTGACTTTC.

The V call is TRBV6-1, the J call TRBJ1-5; tentatively, D is TRBD1 (6 bases). CDR1 is MNHNS and CDR2 is SASEGT in the germline V gene. Trimming left V 4 bases short and J 8 bases short, with 12 bases between. The CDR3 loop spans 13 amino acids. The CDR3 region has the DNA TGTGCCAGCAGTGTACAGGGTTATGAGCCCCAGCATTTT. Its translation: CASSVQGYEPQHF.

This clonotype was observed a handful of times. The chain's CDR3 is CASSLTDEQYF. The CDR3 DNA is TGTGCCAGCAGCTTGACAGACGAGCAGTACTTC. This sequence joins TRBV7-2 and TRBJ2-7; tentatively, D is TRBD1 (5 bases). With 3 bases removed from V and 5 bases from J, the gap between germline ends came to 5 bases. This CDR3 is built from 11 residues. From germline, CDR1 is SGHTA and CDR2 FQGNSA.

The V and J genes are TRBV30 and TRBJ2-5; TRBD2 might be the D (6 bases). The CDR3 contains 13 residues. V was shortened by 0 bases and J by 7 bases, with 12 bases between the two germline ends. The germline V gene has CDR1 GTSNPN and CDR2 SVGIG (reference sequence). CDR3 in DNA: TGTGCCTGGAGTGTACACGGGAGTGGGACCCAGTACTTC. This sequence encodes CAWSVHGSGTQYF.

This sequence joins TRBV5-1 and TRBJ2-7; D is tentatively TRBD1 or TRBD2 (5 bases each). The CDR3 covers 12 residues. The V and J ends lost 4 bases and 6 bases respectively, with 11 bases between them. CDR1 is SGHRS and CDR2 is YFSETQ in the germline V gene. The CDR3 region has the DNA TGCGCCAGCAGCCCGCCAGGGACCGAGCAGTACTTC. Encoded protein: CASSPPGTEQYF.

This clonotype was counted only a few times. The chain links TRBV5-6 to TRBJ2-3; TRBD1 might be the D (6 bases). With 4 bases removed from V and 7 bases from J, the gap between germline ends came to 19 bases. The CDR3 runs 15 residues. Germline V gives CDR1 SGHDT, CDR2 YYEEEE. Here the CDR3 reads CASSGPGHSRYTQYF. The CDR3 coding sequence is TGTGCCAGCAGCGGTCCGGGACACTCCCGGTATACGCAGTATTTT.

With regard to this clonotype: The germline gene is not matched at one end of the junction; a read error may be the cause. This sequence joins TRBV2 and TRBJ2-7; 8 nucleotides agree with TRBD1. Germline lookup yields CDR1 SNHLY and CDR2 FYNNEI. The CDR3 consists of 11 residues. CDR3 loop: CASRLQGALSF. The CDR3 DNA is TGTGCCAGCAGACTCCAGGGGGCGCTGAGCTTC.

This chain links TRBV20-1 with TRBJ1-6, with D possibly matching TRBD1 (6 bases). Per germline, CDR1 DFQATT and CDR2 SNEGSKA (reference sequence). The CDR3 has 14 residues. V lost 2 bases to trimming and J lost 5 bases, with 10 bases between them. CDR3 sequence (DNA): TGCAGTGCTAGATGGGGGCCCGATAATTCACCCCTCCACTTT. Translated, it gives CSARWGPDNSPLHF.

This clonotype was recorded a few times. The CDR3 DNA is TGCAGTGCTAGAGTTGTACGGGGGCCCCTCCACTTT. This gives the protein CSARVVRGPLHF. The gene calls are TRBV20-1 and TRBJ1-6; possible D gene TRBD1, 5 bases. The CDR3 is 12 residues long. The germline gives CDR1 DFQATT, CDR2 SNEGSKA (reference sequence). V shed 1 base and J shed 13 bases, with 11 bases lying between them.

CDR3 region: CSARAGFGPETQYF. DNA for the CDR3: TGCAGTGCTAGAGCGGGGTTTGGGCCGGAGACCCAGTACTTC. The chain carries TRBV20-1 and TRBJ2-5, with a possible D match to TRBD2 (5 bases). The CDR3 is made up of 14 amino acids. V lost 1 base and J 5 bases, leaving 14 bases between the germline ends. From germline, CDR1 is DFQATT and CDR2 SNEGSKA (reference sequence).